The clone carrying this T cell receptor beta chain appeared a few times. Its matching antigen is unknown. Together with a sample-barcoded 5' primer, a J-beta primer mix was included in a second PCR lasting roughly 6 to 12 cycles. From the 5' RACE reads, TCRdb called clonotypes with MiXCR, one entry per CDR3 protein. Of some 710,000 distinct CDR3 sequences listed, over 20% were seen once; the top ten hold 22%. These data originate in a study of blood T cells in healthy people across ages. Whole-study results and caveats: Estimates of total diversity, which came from one million sequenced T cells, were considered to be underestimates.

The CDR3 loop spans 14 amino acids. Trimming stripped 0 bases from V and 4 bases from J, with 9 bases between. Germline loops: CDR1 DFQATT, CDR2 SNEGSKA (reference sequence). The V and J genes are TRBV20-1 and TRBJ1-4; D ambiguous. The sample was blood. The clonotype comes from a man in his 70s in good health. The CDR3 DNA follows: TGCAGTGCTAGAGAGGGTATGAATAATGAAAAACTGTTTTTT. It encodes CSAREGMNNEKLFF.